Listed here is a single T cell receptor beta chain. The sample is drawn from a study of control samples from healthy donors and cancer patients. The CDR3 loop spans 13 amino acids. Trimming took off 3 bases at V and 4 bases at J, with 13 bases between the two ends. Germline lookup yields CDR1 SQVTM and CDR2 ANQGSEA. Assay: immunoSEQ multiplex PCR; the TCRdb copy retains only in-frame clones and omits some. Seen here are 100,000 to 150,000 clones, over 75% observed once, and the top ten hold about 2.7%. The genes are TRBV29-1 and TRBJ2-7; tentative D call: TRBD2 (7 bases). This receptor was identified in a man aged 35 to 55 in good health. The sample taken for sequencing was blood. This CDR3 is CSVEGGGSYEQYF. The CDR3 DNA reads TGCAGCGTTGAGGGAGGGGGAAGTTACGAGCAGTACTTC.